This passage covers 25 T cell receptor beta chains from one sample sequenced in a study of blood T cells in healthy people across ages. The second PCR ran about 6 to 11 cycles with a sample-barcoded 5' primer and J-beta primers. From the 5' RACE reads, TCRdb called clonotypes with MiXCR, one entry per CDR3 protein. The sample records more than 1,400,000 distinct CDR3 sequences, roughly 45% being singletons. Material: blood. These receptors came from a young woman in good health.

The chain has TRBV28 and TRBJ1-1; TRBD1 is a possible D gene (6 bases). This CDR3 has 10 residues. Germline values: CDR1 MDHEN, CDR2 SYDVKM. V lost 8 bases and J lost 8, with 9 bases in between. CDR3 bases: TGTGCCAGCCGGGACAAAGAAGCTTTCTTT. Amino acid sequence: CASRDKEAFF.

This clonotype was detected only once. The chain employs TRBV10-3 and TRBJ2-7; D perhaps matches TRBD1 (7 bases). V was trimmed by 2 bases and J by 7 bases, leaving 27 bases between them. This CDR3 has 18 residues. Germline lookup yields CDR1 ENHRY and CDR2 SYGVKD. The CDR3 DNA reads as TGTGCCATCAGTGAGAGGGGACCAGAGCAGGGGGGCCACAATGAGCAGTACTTC. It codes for CAISERGPEQGGHNEQYF.

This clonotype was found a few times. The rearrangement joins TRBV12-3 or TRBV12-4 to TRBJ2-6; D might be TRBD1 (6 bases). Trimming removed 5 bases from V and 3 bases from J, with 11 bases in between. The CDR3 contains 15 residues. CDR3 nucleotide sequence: TGTGCCAGCAGTGCGAACAGGGTTGGGGCCAACGTCCTGACTTTC. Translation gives CASSANRVGANVLTF.

The CDR3 protein is CASSLVQDLRQEPYGYTF. In DNA form, the CDR3 reads TGTGCCAGCAGCTTAGTGCAGGACCTCCGACAGGAGCCCTATGGCTACACCTTC. The rearrangement uses TRBV7-9 and TRBJ1-2, with D tentatively TRBD1 (6 bases). CDR1 is SEHNR, CDR2 FQNEAQ, per germline (reference sequence). The CDR3 runs 18 residues. Trimming took 1 base from V and 4 from J, leaving 22 bases between them.

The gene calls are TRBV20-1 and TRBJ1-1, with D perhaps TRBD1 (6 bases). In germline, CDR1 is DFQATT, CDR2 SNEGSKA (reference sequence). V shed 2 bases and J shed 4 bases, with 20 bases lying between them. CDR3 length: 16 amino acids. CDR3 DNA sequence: TGCAGTGCTAGAAGCTGGGGGCAGGGTGGGAGCACTGAAGCTTTCTTT. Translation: CSARSWGQGGSTEAFF.

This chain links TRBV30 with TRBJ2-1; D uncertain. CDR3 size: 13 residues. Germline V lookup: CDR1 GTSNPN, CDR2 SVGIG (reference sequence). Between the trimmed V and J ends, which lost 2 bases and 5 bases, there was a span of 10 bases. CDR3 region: CAWSLSTNNEQFF. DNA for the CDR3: TGTGCCTGGAGTCTATCGACGAACAATGAGCAGTTCTTC.

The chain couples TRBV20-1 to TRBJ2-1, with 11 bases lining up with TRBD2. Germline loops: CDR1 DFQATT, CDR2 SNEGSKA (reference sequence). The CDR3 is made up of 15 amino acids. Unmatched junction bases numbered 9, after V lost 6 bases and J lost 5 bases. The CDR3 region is CSARRASGGHNEQFF. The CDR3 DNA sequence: TGCAGTGCAAGGAGGGCTAGCGGGGGGCACAATGAGCAGTTCTTC.

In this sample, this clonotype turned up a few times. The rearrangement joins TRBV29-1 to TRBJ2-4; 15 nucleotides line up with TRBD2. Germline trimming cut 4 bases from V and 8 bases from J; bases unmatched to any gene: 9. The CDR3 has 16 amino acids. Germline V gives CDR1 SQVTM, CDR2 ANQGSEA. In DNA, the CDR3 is TGCAGCGTTGCAGGACTAGCGGGGGGGCTCGGGGACATTCAGTACTTC. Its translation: CSVAGLAGGLGDIQYF.

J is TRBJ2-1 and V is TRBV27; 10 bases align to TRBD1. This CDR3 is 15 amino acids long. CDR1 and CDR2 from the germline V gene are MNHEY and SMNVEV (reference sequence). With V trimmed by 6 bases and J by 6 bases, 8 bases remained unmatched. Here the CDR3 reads CASSSQTGGLNEQFF. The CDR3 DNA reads TGTGCCAGCAGCTCGCAGACAGGGGGCCTCAATGAGCAGTTCTTC.

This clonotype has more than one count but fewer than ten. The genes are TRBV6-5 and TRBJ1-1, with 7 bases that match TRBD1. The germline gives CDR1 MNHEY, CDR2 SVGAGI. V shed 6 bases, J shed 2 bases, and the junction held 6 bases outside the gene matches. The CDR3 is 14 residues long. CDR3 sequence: CASRLGQTNTEAFF. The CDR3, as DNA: TGTGCCAGCAGACTGGGACAGACTAACACTGAAGCTTTCTTT.

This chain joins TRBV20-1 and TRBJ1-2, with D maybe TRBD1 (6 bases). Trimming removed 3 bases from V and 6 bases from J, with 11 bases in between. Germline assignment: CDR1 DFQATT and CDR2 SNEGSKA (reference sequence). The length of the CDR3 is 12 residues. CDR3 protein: CSASQGWNGYTF. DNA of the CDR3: TGCAGTGCTAGCCAGGGGTGGAATGGCTACACCTTC.

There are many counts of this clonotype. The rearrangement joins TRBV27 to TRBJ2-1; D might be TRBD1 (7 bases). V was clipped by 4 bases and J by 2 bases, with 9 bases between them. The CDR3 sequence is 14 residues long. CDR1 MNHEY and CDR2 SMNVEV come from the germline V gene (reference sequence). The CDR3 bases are TGTGCCAGCAGTTCAGGGGGGCCCTACAATGAGCAGTTCTTC. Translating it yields CASSSGGPYNEQFF.

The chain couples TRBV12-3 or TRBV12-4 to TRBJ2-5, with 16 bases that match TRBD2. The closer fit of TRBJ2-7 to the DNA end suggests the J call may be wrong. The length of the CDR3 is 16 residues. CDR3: CASSLQGLAGGHEQYF. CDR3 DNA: TGTGCCAGCAGTTTGCAGGGACTAGCGGGGGGGCACGAGCAGTACTTC.

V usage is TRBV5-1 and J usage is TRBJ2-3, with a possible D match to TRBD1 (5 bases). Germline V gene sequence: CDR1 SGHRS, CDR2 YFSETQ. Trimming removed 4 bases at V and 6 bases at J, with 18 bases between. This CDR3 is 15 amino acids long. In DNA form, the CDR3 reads TGCGCCAGCAGCCCCGAAGACAGCTGGAGTGATACGCAGTATTTT. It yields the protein CASSPEDSWSDTQYF.

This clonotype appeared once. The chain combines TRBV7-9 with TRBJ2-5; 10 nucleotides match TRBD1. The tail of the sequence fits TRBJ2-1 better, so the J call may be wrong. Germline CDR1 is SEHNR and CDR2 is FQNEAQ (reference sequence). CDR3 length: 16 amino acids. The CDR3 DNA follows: TGTGCCAGCAGCCCGGACAGGGGGAAGCTCCAAGAGACCCAGTTCTTC. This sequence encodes CASSPDRGKLQETQFF.

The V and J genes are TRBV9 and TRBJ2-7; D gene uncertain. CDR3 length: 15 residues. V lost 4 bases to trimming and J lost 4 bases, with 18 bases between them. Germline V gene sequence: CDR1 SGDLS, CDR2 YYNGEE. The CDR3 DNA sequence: TGTGCCAGCAGCCTCAAAAACTCAATTGGGTACGAGCAGTACTTC. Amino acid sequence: CASSLKNSIGYEQYF.

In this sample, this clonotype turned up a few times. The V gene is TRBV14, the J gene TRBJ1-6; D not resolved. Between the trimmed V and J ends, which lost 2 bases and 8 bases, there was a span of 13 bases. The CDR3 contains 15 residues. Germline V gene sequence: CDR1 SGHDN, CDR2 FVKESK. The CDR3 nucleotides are TGTGCCAGCAGCCAAAGTATGGCAGGCCATTCACCCCTCCACTTT. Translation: CASSQSMAGHSPLHF.

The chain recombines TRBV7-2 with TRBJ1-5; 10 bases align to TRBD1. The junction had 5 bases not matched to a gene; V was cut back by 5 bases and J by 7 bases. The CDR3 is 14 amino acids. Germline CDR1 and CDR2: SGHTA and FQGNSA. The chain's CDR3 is CASSAQTGGQPQHF. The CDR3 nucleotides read TGTGCCAGCAGCGCCCAGACAGGGGGCCAGCCCCAGCATTTT. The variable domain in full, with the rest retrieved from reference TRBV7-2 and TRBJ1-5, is GAGVSQSPSNKVTEKGKDVELRCDPISGHTALYWYRQSLGQGLEFLIYFQGNSAPDKSGLPSDRFSAERTGGSVSTLTIQRTQQEDSAVYLCASSAQTGGQPQHFGDGTRLSIL.

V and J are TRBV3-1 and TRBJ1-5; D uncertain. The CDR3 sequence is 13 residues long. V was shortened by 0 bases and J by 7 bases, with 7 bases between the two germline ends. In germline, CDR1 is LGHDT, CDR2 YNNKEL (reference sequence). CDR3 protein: CASSQDLSQPQHF. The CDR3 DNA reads TGTGCCAGCAGCCAAGATCTCTCGCAGCCCCAGCATTTT.

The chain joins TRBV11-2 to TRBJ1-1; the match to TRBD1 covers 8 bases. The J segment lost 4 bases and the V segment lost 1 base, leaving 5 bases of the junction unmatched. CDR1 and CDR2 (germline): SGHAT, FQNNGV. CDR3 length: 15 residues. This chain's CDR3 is CASSLGQGAVTEAFF. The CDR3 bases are TGTGCCAGCAGCTTAGGGCAGGGGGCCGTCACTGAAGCTTTCTTT.

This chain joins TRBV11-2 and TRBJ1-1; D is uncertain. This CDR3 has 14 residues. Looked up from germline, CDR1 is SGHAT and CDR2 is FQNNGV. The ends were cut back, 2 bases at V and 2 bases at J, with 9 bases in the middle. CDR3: CASSLQTDNTEAFF. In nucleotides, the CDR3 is TGTGCCAGCAGCTTACAGACCGACAACACTGAAGCTTTCTTT.

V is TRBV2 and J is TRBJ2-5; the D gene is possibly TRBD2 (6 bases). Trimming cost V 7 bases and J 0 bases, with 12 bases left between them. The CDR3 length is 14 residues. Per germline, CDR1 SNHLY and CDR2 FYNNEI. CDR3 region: CASKRVSYQETQYF. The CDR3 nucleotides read TGTGCCAGCAAGCGGGTTTCGTACCAAGAGACCCAGTACTTC.

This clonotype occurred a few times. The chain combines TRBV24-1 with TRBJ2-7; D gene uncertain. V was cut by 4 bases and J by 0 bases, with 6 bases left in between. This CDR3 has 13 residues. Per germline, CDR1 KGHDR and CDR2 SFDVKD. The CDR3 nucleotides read TGTGCCACCAGTGACACTAACTCCTACGAGCAGTACTTC. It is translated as CATSDTNSYEQYF.

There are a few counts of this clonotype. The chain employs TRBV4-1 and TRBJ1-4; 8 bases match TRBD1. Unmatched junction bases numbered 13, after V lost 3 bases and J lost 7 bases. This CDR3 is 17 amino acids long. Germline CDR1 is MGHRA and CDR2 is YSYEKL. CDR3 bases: TGCGCCAGCAGCCACCCGGACAGGGTGGGTCGTGGTGAAAAACTGTTTTTT. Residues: CASSHPDRVGRGEKLFF.

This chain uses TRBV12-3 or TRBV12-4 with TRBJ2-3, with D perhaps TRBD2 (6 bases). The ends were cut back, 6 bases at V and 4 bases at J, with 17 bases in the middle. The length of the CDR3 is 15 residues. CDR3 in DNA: TGTGCCAGCAGGACGGGCCCCTCGGGGGCAGATACGCAGTATTTT. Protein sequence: CASRTGPSGADTQYF.